These T cell receptor beta chains were read from a single sample in a study of blood T cell repertoires in COVID-19. The assay was immunoSEQ multiplex PCR, and TCRdb's table has in-frame clones only and misses some. The repertoire consists of about 69,000 clones, with around 83% occurring once and the leading ten covering roughly 27%. The source material was peripheral blood. The receptors derive from a human donor in a cohort sampled during active COVID-19. The CDR3 runs from the conserved cysteine through the conserved F or W. A D gene is named only where the DNA matches it firmly. Clone size, where shown, is once, few, many, or a class for clones that have expanded.

TGTGCCAGTAGTATCCTTAGCGGGGGGGCCGAGGAGACCCAGTACTTC,CASSILSGGAEETQYF,TRBD2,TRBJ2-5,TRBV19,-
TGCGCCAGCAGCCCGACAGGGGGCCACGAGCAGTACTTC,CASSPTGGHEQYF,TRBD1,TRBJ2-7,TRBV4-1,-
TGTGCCACCAAGCCCGACAGGGGGTCCCAAGAGACCCAGTACTTC,CATKPDRGSQETQYF,TRBD1,TRBJ2-5,TRBV2,-
TGTGCCACCCTAGAGCCTCACTATGGCTACACCTTC,CATLEPHYGYTF,-,TRBJ1-2,TRBV19,-
TGTGCCAGCAGCTCACCGGGACACGGGGAATACGAGCAGTACTTC,CASSSPGHGEYEQYF,-,TRBJ2-7,TRBV11-2,-
TGTGCCAGCAGCTTAGGAGGGGGAACGTATCAGCCCCAGCATTTT,CASSLGGGTYQPQHF,-,TRBJ1-5,TRBV7-2,-
TGTGCCCGCGGGGGACTAGCGGGGGGGCCTGGGATCCACGAGCAGTACTTC,CARGGLAGGPGIHEQYF,TRBD2,TRBJ2-7,TRBV27,-
TGTGCCAGTTCGGACAGGCCAAGCACAGATACGCAGTATTTT,CASSDRPSTDTQYF,TRBD1,TRBJ2-3,TRBV19,-
TGTGCCAGCAATCAGGGCCCGGCGGAGGAAAAACTGTTTTTT,CASNQGPAEEKLFF,-,TRBJ1-4,TRBV2,-
TGTGCCAGCTCCCCGAATGGGGGAGGTGAGCAGTTCTTC,CASSPNGGGEQFF,-,TRBJ2-1,TRBV6-6,-
TGTGCCAGCAGCAGGTTCGGGCCCCAGCATTTT,CASSRFGPQHF,-,TRBJ1-5,TRBV2,medium-sized
TGTGCCAGCAGTTCGGGACAGGGGCCAGATACGCAGTATTTT,CASSSGQGPDTQYF,TRBD1,TRBJ2-3,TRBV27,-
TGTGCCAGCAGCAGGGCCCGGGGGATCCAGGAAAAACTGTTTTTT,CASSRARGIQEKLFF,-,TRBJ1-4,TRBV5-6,once
TGCGCCAGCAGCTTGGGTCTCGGGGGGGCCCCATACAATGAGCAGTTCTTC,CASSLGLGGAPYNEQFF,TRBD2,TRBJ2-1,TRBV5-1,-
TGTGCCAGCAGGTCACAGGGGACGGCCAGCAATCAGCCCCAGCATTTT,CASRSQGTASNQPQHF,-,TRBJ1-5,TRBV21-1,-
TGCGCCAGCAGCTTGGCAAGGGGACAGGGGACAGATACGCAGTATTTT,CASSLARGQGTDTQYF,TRBD1,TRBJ2-3,TRBV5-1,-
TGTGCCAGCAGACCAGATAATTCACCCCTCCACTTT,CASRPDNSPLHF,-,TRBJ1-6,TRBV28,-
TGTGCCAGCAGGGGGACTAGCGGGGGCTACGAGCAGTACTTC,CASRGTSGGYEQYF,TRBD2,TRBJ2-7,TRBV5-6,-
TGTGCCAGCAGCTTGGGAGGCATGAACACTGAAGCTTTCTTT,CASSLGGMNTEAFF,-,TRBJ1-1,TRBV5-6,-
TGTGCCAGCAGCGTCCGGGTAGACAATGAGCAGTTCTTC,CASSVRVDNEQFF,-,TRBJ2-1,TRBV9,-
TGTGCCAGCCTCATTAGCGGGGGGGCCAGACTCGAGCAGTTCTTC,CASLISGGARLEQFF,TRBD2,TRBJ2-1,TRBV2,-
TGTGCCACCAGCTACCTGACAGGGGGCGTGCGGATTTCACCCCTCCACTTT,CATSYLTGGVRISPLHF,TRBD1,TRBJ1-6,TRBV15,-
TGTGCCAGCAGCCAAGAAGTGGCGGGGGGCGGGGATACGCAGTATTTT,CASSQEVAGGGDTQYF,TRBD2,TRBJ2-3,TRBV3-1/TRBV3-2,-
TGTGCCAGCAAATGGGACAGGGTCGAGAACACTGAAGCTTTCTTT,CASKWDRVENTEAFF,TRBD1,TRBJ1-1,TRBV2,-
TGCGCCAGCAGCTATGGACAGGGGATGAACTATGGCTACACCTTC,CASSYGQGMNYGYTF,TRBD1,TRBJ1-2,TRBV5-1,-
TGCGCCAGCAGCTTGCCAGGGTCCGGGGAGCTGTTTTTT,CASSLPGSGELFF,-,TRBJ2-2,TRBV5-1,once
TGTGCCAGCAGTGAGCAGAGCGGGGGAATGGGTGAGCAGTTCTTC,CASSEQSGGMGEQFF,TRBD2,TRBJ2-1,TRBV6-4,-
TGTGCCAGTAGCTCTCCGGGACAGGGGTCGTACGAGCAGTACTTC,CASSSPGQGSYEQYF,TRBD1,TRBJ2-7,TRBV19,-
TGTGCTAGTGGTTTGGTGGTCGAGGCGGGGCAGAAAGGTTATGGCTACACCTTC,CASGLVVEAGQKGYGYTF,-,TRBJ1-2,TRBV12-5,-
TGCGCCAGCAGCCCTACAGGGGCAGATACGCAGTATTTT,CASSPTGADTQYF,TRBD1,TRBJ2-3,TRBV5-1,-
TGTGCCAGCAGAAAGACAGGCGCCTACGAGCAGTACTTC,CASRKTGAYEQYF,-,TRBJ2-7,TRBV6-5,-
TGTGCCAGTTCAACGGGGGGGAGTTCACCCCTCCACTTT,CASSTGGSSPLHF,-,TRBJ1-6,TRBV18,-
TGTGCCAGCAGCTTTCAGGTCGATGAGCAGTTCTTC,CASSFQVDEQFF,-,TRBJ2-1,TRBV7-9,-
TGTGCCAGTAGTATCCCGGGGTTTTCTGGGGCCAACGTCCTGACTTTC,CASSIPGFSGANVLTF,-,TRBJ2-6,TRBV19,-
TGCGCCAGCAGCCCGCCCCCGGGACAGGGGTGGACCGGGGAGCTGTTTTTT,CASSPPPGQGWTGELFF,TRBD1,TRBJ2-2,TRBV5-1,few
TGTGCCAGCAGTCTTGTGGGACAGTTGTGGGACTATGGCTACACCTTC,CASSLVGQLWDYGYTF,TRBD1,TRBJ1-2,TRBV5-5,-
TGTGCCAGCAACAGGGGGCTCATGAACACTGAAGCTTTCTTT,CASNRGLMNTEAFF,TRBD1,TRBJ1-1,TRBV9,-
TGTGCCAGCAGCCAAGTCAGCCTAGCGAGCCCCTACGAGCAGTACTTC,CASSQVSLASPYEQYF,-,TRBJ2-7,TRBV4-2,-